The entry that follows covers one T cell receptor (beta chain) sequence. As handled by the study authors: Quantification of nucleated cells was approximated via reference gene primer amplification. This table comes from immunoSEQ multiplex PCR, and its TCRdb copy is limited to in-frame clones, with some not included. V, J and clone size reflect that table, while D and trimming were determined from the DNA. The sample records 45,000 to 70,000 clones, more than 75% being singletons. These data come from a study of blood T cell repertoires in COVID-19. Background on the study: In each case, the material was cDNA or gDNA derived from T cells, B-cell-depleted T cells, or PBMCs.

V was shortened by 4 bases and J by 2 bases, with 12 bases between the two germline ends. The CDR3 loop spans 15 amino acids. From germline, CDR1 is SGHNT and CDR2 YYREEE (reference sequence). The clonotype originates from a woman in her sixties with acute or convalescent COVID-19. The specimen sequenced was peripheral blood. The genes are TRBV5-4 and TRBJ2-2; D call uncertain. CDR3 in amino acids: CASSLTGLNTGELFF. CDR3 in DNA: TGTGCCAGCAGCCTGACTGGATTAAACACCGGGGAGCTGTTTTTT.